This T cell receptor beta chain appears in the sequencing data of a study of T cell responses to AZD1222 COVID-19 vaccine. A remark on this clone: Antigen specificity is unknown.

Researchers grouped second doses given at about 4 or about 12 weeks into one pool. Findings of the study overall: Clonal diversity was possibly underestimated; the donors were predominantly white British and more often female.

Profiled with immunoSEQ multiplex PCR; TCRdb holds only in-frame clones, not every one. The sample contains 70,000 to 95,000 clones, 85% to 90% of which appear only once. This sequence was found in an adult who received the AZD1222 COVID-19 vaccine. The sequences come from peripheral blood, collected 28 days after the second AZD1222 dose.

The DNA of the CDR3 is TGCGCCAGCAGTGATACCCGTGGACTAGCGGGAGCCCCAGATACGCAGTATTTT. Protein: CASSDTRGLAGAPDTQYF. The rearrangement uses TRBV10-1 and TRBJ2-3, with 13 nucleotides matching TRBD2. The CDR3 has 18 amino acids. V trimming: 3 bases; J trimming: 4 bases; junction bases outside the gene matches: 10. Per germline, CDR1 WNHNN and CDR2 SYGVQD (reference sequence).